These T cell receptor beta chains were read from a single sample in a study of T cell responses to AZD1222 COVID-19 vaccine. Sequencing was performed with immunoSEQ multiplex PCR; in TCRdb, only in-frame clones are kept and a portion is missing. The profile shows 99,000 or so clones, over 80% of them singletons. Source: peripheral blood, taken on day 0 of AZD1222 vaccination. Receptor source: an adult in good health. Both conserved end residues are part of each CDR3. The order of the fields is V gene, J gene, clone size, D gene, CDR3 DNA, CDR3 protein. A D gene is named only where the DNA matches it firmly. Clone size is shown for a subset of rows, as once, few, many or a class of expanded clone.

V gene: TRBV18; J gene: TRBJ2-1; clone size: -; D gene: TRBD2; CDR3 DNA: TGTGCCAGCTCAATCCTCCCGGGACTAGCGGGAGGCCAAGATGAGCAGTTCTTC; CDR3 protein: CASSILPGLAGGQDEQFF
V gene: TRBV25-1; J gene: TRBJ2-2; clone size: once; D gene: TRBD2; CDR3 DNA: TGTGCCAGCAGTGATCCTAAGGTAGCGGGAGTTACCGGGGAGCTGTTTTTT; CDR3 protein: CASSDPKVAGVTGELFF
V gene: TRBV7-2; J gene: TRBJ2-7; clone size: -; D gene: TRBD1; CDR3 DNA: TGTGCCAGCAGCTCGGGACAGGGGGCATACGAGCAGTACTTC; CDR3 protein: CASSSGQGAYEQYF
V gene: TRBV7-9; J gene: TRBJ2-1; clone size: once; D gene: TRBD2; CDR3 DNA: TGTGCCAGCAGCTTAAAACAACGACTAGCGGGGTCGGGGAATGAGCAGTTCTTC; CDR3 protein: CASSLKQRLAGSGNEQFF
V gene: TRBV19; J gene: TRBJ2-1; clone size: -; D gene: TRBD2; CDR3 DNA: TGTGCCAGTAGTATTATAGGTAGCGGGAGGGATAATGAGCAGTTCTTC; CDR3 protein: CASSIIGSGRDNEQFF
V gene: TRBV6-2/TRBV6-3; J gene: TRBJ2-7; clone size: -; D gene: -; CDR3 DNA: TGTGCCAGCAGTTACCCGGGCCCGACCTACGAGCAGTACTTC; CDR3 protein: CASSYPGPTYEQYF
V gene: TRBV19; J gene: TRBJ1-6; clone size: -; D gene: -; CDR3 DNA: TGTGCCAGTAGTATAAAAAACGGGCAGGGCGTCTCACCCCTCCACTTT; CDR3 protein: CASSIKNGQGVSPLHF
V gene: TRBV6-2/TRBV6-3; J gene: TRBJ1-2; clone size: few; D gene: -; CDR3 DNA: TGTGCCAGCAGTTACCTGAATTCTGCTAAAAGTGGCTACACCTTC; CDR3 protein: CASSYLNSAKSGYTF
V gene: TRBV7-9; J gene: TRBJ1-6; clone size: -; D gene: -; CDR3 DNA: TGTGCCAGCAGCTTAGAGTGGACACCCCTCCACTTT; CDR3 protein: CASSLEWTPLHF
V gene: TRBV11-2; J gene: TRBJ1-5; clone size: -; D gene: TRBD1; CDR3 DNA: TGTGCCAGCAGCTTAGCAGGGGGTAATCAGCCCCAGCATTTT; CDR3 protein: CASSLAGGNQPQHF
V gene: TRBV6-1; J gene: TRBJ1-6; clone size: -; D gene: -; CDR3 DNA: TGTGCCAGCAGTGAAGTATATCCCCGCCTCCACTTT; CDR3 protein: CASSEVYPRLHF
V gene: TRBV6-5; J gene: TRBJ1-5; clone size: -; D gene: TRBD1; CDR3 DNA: TGTGCCAGCAGGACCACAGGGGGCCCCAATCAGCCCCAGCATTTT; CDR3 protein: CASRTTGGPNQPQHF
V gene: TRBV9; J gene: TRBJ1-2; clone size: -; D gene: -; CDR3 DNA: TGTGCCAGCAGCGTAGCCCCCCCGGGGGCGGACTATGGCTACACCTTC; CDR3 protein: CASSVAPPGADYGYTF
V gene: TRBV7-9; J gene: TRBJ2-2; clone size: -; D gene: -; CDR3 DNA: TGTGCCAGCAGAGAAGAGAGGGACGTTTGGGTGACCGGGGAGCTGTTTTTT; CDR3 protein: CASREERDVWVTGELFF
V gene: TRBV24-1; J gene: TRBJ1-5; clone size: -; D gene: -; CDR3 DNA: TGTGCCACCAGTGATTCCACGACCGGGACATACTCCAATCAGCCCCAGCATTTT; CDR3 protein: CATSDSTTGTYSNQPQHF
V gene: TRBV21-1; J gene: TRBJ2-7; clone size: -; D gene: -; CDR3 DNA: TGTGCCAGCAGCTCCTCGTCCCGGGACAATTACGAGCAGTACTTC; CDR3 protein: CASSSSSRDNYEQYF
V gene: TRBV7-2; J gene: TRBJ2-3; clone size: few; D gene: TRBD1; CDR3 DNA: TGTGCCAGCAGCTCTTGGACAGGGGGCACAGATACGCAGTATTTT; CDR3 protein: CASSSWTGGTDTQYF
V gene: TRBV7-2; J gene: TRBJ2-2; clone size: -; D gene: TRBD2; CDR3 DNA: TGTGCCAGCAGCTTGAGGGGGACTAGCGGCACCGGGGAGCTGTTTTTT; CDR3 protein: CASSLRGTSGTGELFF
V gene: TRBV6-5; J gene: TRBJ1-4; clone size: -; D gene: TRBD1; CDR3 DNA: TGTGCCAGCAGCCTCCGGGACAGGAAAAATGAAAAACTGTTTTTT; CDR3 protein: CASSLRDRKNEKLFF
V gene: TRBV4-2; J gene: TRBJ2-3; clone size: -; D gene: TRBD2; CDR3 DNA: TGTGCCAGCAGCCAAGGGGTGCGGAGCGGGAGGGCCAATACGCAGTATTTT; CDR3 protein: CASSQGVRSGRANTQYF
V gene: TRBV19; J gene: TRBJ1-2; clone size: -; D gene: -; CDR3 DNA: TGTGCCAGTAGTATAATAGGGACGGGGGCGAACTATGGCTACACCTTC; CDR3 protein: CASSIIGTGANYGYTF
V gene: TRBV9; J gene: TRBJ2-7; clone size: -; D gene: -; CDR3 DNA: TGTGCCAGCAGCCCCGATGTTCAGGGACTTCGCGCCTACGAGCAGTACTTC; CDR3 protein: CASSPDVQGLRAYEQYF
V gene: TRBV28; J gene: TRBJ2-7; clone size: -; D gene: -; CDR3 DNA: TGTGCCAGCAGGGATTTCAGGGCCTACTACGAGCAGTACTTC; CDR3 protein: CASRDFRAYYEQYF
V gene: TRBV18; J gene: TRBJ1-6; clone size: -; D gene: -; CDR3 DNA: TGTGCCAGCTCACTCACCTTACAGGAGCTGAATTCACCCCTCCACTTT; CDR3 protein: CASSLTLQELNSPLHF
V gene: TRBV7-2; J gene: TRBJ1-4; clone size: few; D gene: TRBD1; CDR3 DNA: TGTGCCAGCAGCTCACAGGGGGCGAGATCTAATGAAAAACTGTTTTTT; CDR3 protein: CASSSQGARSNEKLFF
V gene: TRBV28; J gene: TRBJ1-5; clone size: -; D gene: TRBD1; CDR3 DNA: TGTGCCAGCAGGAGAGCCGGGACAGCCGCAAGTTATAGCAATCAGCCCCAGCATTTT; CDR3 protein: CASRRAGTAASYSNQPQHF
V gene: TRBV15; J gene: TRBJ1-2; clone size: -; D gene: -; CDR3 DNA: TGTGCCACCAGCAAAGATCAGGTCAGCATCTATGGCTACACCTTC; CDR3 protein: CATSKDQVSIYGYTF
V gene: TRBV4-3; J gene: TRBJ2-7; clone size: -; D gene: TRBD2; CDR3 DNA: TGCGCCAGCAGCCAAGGACGAGCGGGAGCTTACGAGCAGTACTTC; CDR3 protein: CASSQGRAGAYEQYF
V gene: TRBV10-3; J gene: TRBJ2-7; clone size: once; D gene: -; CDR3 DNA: TGTGCCATCAGTGCCATCGAGACGGGACAGTACTTC; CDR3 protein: CAISAIETGQYF
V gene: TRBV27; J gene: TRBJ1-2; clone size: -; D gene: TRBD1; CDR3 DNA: TGTGCCAGCAGTTTAAGGGACAGGGGTGTTTATGGCTACACCTTC; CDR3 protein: CASSLRDRGVYGYTF
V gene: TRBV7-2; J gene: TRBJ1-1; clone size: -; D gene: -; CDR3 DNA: TGTGCCAGCAGTCGGGACGGGACCGTGAACACTGAAGCTTTCTTT; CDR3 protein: CASSRDGTVNTEAFF
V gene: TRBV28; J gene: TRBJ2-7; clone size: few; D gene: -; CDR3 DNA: TGTGCCAGCAGTCGCGGCTCCTACGAGCAGTACTTC; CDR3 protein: CASSRGSYEQYF
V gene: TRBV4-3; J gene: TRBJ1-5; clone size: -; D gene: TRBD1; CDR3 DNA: TGCGCCAGCAGCCCCACCCGGACAGGGGGTAATCAGCCCCAGCATTTT; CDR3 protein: CASSPTRTGGNQPQHF
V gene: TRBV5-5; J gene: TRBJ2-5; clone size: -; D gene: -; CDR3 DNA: TGTGCCAGCAGTTCACAGGGTGAGGAGACCCAGTACTTC; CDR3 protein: CASSSQGEETQYF
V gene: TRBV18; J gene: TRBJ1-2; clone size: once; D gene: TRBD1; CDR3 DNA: TGTGCCAGCTCACCCTTCGGACAGGCGGACTATGGCTACACCTTC; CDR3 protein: CASSPFGQADYGYTF
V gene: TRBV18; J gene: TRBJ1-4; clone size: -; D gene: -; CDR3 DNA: TGTGCCAGCTCCGATTTCTCGACAGCAACTAATGAAAAACTGTTTTTT; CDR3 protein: CASSDFSTATNEKLFF
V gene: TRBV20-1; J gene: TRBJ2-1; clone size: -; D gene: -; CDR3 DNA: TGCAGCCCAGGGTCCGCGGGACCGCAGTTCTTC; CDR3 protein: CSPGSAGPQFF
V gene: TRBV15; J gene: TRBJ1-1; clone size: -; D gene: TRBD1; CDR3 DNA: TGTGCCACCAGCCGGGGACAGGGGGTACCTTTCTTT; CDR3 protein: CATSRGQGVPFF
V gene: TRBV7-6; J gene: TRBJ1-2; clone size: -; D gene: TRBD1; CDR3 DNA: TGTGCCAGCAGCTCCACCGGGACAGGGGGGAGCGGCTACACCTTC; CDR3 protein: CASSSTGTGGSGYTF
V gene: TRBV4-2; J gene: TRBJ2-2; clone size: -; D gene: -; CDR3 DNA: TGTGCCAGCAGCCAACAGTTGGACTTATTCAACACCGGGGAGCTGTTTTTT; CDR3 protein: CASSQQLDLFNTGELFF
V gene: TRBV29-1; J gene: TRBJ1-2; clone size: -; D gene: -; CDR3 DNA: TGCAGCGCCTCTGACGGGGATGGCTACACCTTC; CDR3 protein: CSASDGDGYTF
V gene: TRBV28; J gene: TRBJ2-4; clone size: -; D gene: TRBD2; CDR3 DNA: TGTGCCACCGCCGGGTTTAGCGGGAGCGTCAAAAACATTCAGTACTTC; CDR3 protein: CATAGFSGSVKNIQYF
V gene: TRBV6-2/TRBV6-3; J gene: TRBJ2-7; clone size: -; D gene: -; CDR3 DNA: TGTGCCAGCAGTTACCCGTGGGGTCTGGGCTCCTACGAGCAGTACTTC; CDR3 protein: CASSYPWGLGSYEQYF
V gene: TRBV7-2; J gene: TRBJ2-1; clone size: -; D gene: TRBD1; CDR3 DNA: TGTGCCAGCAGCTTAGGTGGAGGACAGGGCTCCTACAATGAGCAGTTCTTC; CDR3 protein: CASSLGGGQGSYNEQFF
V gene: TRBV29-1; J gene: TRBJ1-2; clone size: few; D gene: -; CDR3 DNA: TGCAGCGTACAGGAACCATATGGCTACACCTTC; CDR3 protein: CSVQEPYGYTF
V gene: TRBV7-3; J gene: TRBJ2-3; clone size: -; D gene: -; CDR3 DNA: TGTGCCAGCAGCTCACGAGAACTACTAAGGGCCCTTTATTTT; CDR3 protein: CASSSRELLRALYF
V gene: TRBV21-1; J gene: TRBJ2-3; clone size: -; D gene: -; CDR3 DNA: TGTGCCAGCAGCAAAGGGGATCGGGATGGGGGCACAGATACGCAGTATTTT; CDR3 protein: CASSKGDRDGGTDTQYF
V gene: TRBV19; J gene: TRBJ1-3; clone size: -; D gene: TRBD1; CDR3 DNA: TGTGCCAGTAGTATTAAGGGACAGCGACTAAGCTCCTCTGGAAACACCATATATTTT; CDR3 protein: CASSIKGQRLSSSGNTIYF
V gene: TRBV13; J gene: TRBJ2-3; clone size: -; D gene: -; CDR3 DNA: TGTGCCAGCAGCTTACGGGGGAATGGCGGGGAAAACACAGATACGCAGTATTTT; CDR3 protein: CASSLRGNGGENTDTQYF
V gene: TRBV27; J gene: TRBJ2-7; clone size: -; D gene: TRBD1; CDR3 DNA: TGTGCCAGCAGTCTCCGGGACAGCCCTACCTACGAGCAGTACTTC; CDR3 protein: CASSLRDSPTYEQYF
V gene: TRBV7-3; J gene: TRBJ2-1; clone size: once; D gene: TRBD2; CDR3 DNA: TGTGCCAGCATCACCTCCCCGAAGTCGAGGGAGGGTTCCTACAATGAGCAGTTCTTC; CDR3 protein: CASITSPKSREGSYNEQFF
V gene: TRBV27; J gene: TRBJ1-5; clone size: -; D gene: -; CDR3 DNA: TGTGCCAGCAGTTTGTCGCAGCTTAATCAGCCCCAGCATTTT; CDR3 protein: CASSLSQLNQPQHF
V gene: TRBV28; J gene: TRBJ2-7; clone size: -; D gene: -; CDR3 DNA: TGTGCCAGCAGACAGGGGGGGTTGAGGGAGCAGTACTTC; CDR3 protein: CASRQGGLREQYF
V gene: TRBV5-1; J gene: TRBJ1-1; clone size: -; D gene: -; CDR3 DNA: TGCGCCAGCAGCTTACAAACAGGAATGAACACTGAAGCTTTCTTT; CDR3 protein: CASSLQTGMNTEAFF